A single sample gave rise to the 8 T cell receptor beta chains below, sequenced in a study of blood T cell repertoires in COVID-19. Using immunoSEQ multiplex PCR, the repertoire was profiled, and TCRdb retains in-frame clones only, with some absent. The sample has tens of thousands of clones, about 86% seen once. The sample comprised peripheral blood. The receptor source for this set is a man between 60 and 75 years old with acute or convalescent COVID-19.

The rearrangement uses TRBV6-2 or TRBV6-3 and TRBJ2-7, with TRBD2 matching 7 bases. Germline assignment: CDR1 MNHEY and CDR2 SVGEGT. J gave up 7 bases and V 3 bases, and 15 bases lay outside the gene matches. This CDR3 comprises 16 residues. The CDR3 nucleotides read TGTGCCAGCAGTTATACAGCCGGGAGGCCCCTTGGGGAGCAGTACTTC. It specifies CASSYTAGRPLGEQYF.

The chain has TRBV4-1 and TRBJ1-5, with D perhaps matching TRBD1 (5 bases). CDR1 and CDR2 from the germline V gene are MGHRA and YSYEKL. The CDR3 is 14 amino acids. The germline V and J ends were trimmed by 4 bases and 6 bases, with 13 bases remaining between them. The CDR3 region has the DNA TGCGCCAGCAGCCCTACGCGCGGGGGTCAGCCCCAGCATTTT. Translation: CASSPTRGGQPQHF.

The chain has TRBV2 and TRBJ1-5; weak D call: TRBD1 (5 bases). This CDR3 contains 14 residues. Germline V gene lookup returns CDR1 SNHLY and CDR2 FYNNEI. Deletions cut 7 bases from V and 0 bases from J, with 10 bases between. The CDR3 spells CASTRGGSNQPQHF. As DNA, the CDR3 is TGTGCCAGCACACGGGGGGGTAGCAATCAGCCCCAGCATTTT.

The chain employs TRBV6-6 and TRBJ1-3, with TRBD1 identical over 7 bases. The germline V gene encodes CDR1 MNHNY and CDR2 SVGAGI (reference sequence). This CDR3 is 14 amino acids long. V lost 5 bases, J lost 3 bases, and 4 bases stayed unmatched. CDR3 sequence: CASSETGSGNTIYF. CDR3 DNA: TGTGCCAGCAGTGAGACAGGGAGTGGAAACACCATATATTTT.

The CDR3 bases are TGTGCCAGCAGTTTATTGACCGGACTGTACAATCAGCCCCAGCATTTT. It is translated as CASSLLTGLYNQPQHF. The rearrangement links TRBV28 to TRBJ1-5; no clear D. Germline lookup yields CDR1 MDHEN and CDR2 SYDVKM. V was pared by 1 base and J by 3 bases, with 13 bases between. The CDR3 runs to 16 residues.

The V gene is TRBV28, the J gene TRBJ1-5; 7 nucleotides line up with TRBD1. The CDR3 loop spans 15 amino acids. The germline V gene has CDR1 MDHEN and CDR2 SYDVKM. J gave up 3 bases and V 3 bases, and 5 bases lay outside the gene matches. The CDR3 loop is CASSLATGNNQPQHF. In DNA form, the CDR3 reads TGTGCCAGCAGTTTGGCGACAGGGAACAATCAGCCCCAGCATTTT.

Judged by abundance, this clone is medium-sized (0.01 to 0.1%). This chain connects TRBV4-2 to TRBJ2-2, with D perhaps matching TRBD2 (6 bases). Germline loops: CDR1 LGHNA, CDR2 YNFKEQ. Between the trimmed V and J ends, which lost 1 base and 4 bases, there was a span of 19 bases. The length of the CDR3 is 18 residues. CDR3: CASSQVMDWGVSTGELFF. Written as DNA, the CDR3 is TGTGCCAGCAGCCAAGTAATGGACTGGGGGGTAAGCACCGGGGAGCTGTTTTTT.

The chain has TRBV5-7 and TRBJ1-5; D is unresolved. TRBV5-7 counts as an open reading frame of uncertain function. V was pared by 10 bases and J by 1 base, with 9 bases between. The CDR3 extends over 12 amino acids. The CDR3: CAYNRSNQPQHF. The CDR3 DNA reads TGTGCCTATAACAGAAGCAATCAGCCCCAGCATTTT.